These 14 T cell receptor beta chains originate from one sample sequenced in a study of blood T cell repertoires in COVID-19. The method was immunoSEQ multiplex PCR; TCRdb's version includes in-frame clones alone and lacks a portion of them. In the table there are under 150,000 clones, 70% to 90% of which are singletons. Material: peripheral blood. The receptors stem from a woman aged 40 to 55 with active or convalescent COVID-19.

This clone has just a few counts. DNA of the CDR3: TGTGCCAGCAGTGTATACAGGGTGACCGCTCTGGAGGCCAACGTCCTGACTTTC. The encoded protein is CASSVYRVTALEANVLTF. The chain carries TRBV27 and TRBJ2-6; tentative D call: TRBD1 (6 bases). Deletions cut 5 bases from V and 6 bases from J, with 23 bases between. Per germline, CDR1 MNHEY and CDR2 SMNVEV (reference sequence). The CDR3 runs 18 residues.

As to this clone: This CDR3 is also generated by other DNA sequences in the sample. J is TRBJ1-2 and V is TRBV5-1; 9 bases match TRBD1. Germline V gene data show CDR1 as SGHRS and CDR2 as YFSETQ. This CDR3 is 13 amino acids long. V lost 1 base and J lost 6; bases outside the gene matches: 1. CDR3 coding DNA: TGCGCCAGCAGCTTGACAGGGGGCGATGGCTACACCTTC. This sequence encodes CASSLTGGDGYTF.

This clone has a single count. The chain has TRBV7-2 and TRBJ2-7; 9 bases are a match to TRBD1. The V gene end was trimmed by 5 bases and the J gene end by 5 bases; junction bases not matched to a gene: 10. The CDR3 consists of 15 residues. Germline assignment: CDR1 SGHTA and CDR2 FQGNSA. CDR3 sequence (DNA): TGTGCCAGCAGCCCTAAAACAGGGGGCCCCAACGAGCAGTACTTC. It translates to CASSPKTGGPNEQYF.

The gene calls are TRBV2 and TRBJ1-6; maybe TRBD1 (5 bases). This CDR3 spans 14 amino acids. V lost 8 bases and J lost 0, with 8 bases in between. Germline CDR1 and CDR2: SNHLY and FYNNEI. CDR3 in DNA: TGTGCCAGCTCAGACAGCTCCTATAATTCACCCCTCCACTTT. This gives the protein CASSDSSYNSPLHF. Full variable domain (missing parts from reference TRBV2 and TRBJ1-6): EPEVTQTPSHQVTQMGQEVILRCVPISNHLYFYWYRQILGQKVEFLVSFYNNEISEKSEIFDDQFSVERPDGSNFTLKIRSTKLEDSAMYFCASSDSSYNSPLHFGNGTRLTVT.

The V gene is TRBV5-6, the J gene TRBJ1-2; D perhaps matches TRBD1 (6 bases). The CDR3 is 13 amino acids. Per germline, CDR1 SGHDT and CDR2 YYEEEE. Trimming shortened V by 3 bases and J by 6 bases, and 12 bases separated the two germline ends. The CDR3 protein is CASSWTAADGYTF. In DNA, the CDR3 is TGTGCCAGCAGCTGGACAGCGGCGGATGGCTACACCTTC.

The DNA for the CDR3 is TGTGCCAGCAGCAAGGACAGGGGGCAAGAGACCCAGTACTTC. Translating it yields CASSKDRGQETQYF. The chain recombines TRBV2 with TRBJ2-5, with TRBD1 matching over 10 bases. The CDR3 extends over 14 amino acids. Trimming cost V 6 bases and J 2 bases; bases outside gene matches: 3. Per the germline V gene, CDR1 is SNHLY and CDR2 is FYNNEI. The whole variable domain, remainder taken from reference TRBV2 and TRBJ2-5, is EPEVTQTPSHQVTQMGQEVILRCVPISNHLYFYWYRQILGQKVEFLVSFYNNEISEKSEIFDDQFSVERPDGSNFTLKIRSTKLEDSAMYFCASSKDRGQETQYFGPGTRLLVL.

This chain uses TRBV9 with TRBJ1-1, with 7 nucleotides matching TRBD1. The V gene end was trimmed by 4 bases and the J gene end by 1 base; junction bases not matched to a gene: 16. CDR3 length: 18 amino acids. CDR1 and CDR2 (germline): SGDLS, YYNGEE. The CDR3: CASSSSTGVLSANTEAFF. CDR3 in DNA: TGTGCCAGCAGCTCTAGTACAGGGGTTCTATCGGCGAACACTGAAGCTTTCTTT.

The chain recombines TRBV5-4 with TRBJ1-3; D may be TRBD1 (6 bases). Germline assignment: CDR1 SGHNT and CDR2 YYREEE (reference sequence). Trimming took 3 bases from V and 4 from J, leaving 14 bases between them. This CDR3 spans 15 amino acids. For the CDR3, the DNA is TGTGCCAGCAGCTCCTCACAGGGATCCGGAAACACCATATATTTT. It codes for CASSSSQGSGNTIYF. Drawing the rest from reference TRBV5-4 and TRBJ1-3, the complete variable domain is ETGVTQSPTHLIKTRGQQVTLRCSSQSGHNTVSWYQQALGQGPQFIFQYYREEENGRGNFPPRFSGLQFPNYSSELNVNALELDDSALYLCASSSSQGSGNTIYFGEGSWLTVV.

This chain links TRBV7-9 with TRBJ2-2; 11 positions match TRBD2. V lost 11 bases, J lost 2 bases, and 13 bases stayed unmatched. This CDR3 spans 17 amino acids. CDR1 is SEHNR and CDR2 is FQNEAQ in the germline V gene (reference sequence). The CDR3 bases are TGTGCCCTAAGGCGGTCTAGCGGGGGGACTAACACCGGGGAGCTGTTTTTT. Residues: CALRRSSGGTNTGELFF.

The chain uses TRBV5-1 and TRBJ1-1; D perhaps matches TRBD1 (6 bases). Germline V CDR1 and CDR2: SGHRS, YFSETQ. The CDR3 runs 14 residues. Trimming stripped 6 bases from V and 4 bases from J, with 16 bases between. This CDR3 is CASTRTGSATEAFF. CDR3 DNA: TGCGCCAGCACCAGAACAGGGTCCGCCACTGAAGCTTTCTTT.

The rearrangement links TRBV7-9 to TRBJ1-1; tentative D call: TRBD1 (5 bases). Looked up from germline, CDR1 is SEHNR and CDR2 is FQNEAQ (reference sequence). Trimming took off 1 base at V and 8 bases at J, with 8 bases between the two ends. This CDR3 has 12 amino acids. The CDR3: CASSLGRQEAFF. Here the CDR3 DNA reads TGTGCCAGCAGCTTAGGTCGACAGGAAGCTTTCTTT.

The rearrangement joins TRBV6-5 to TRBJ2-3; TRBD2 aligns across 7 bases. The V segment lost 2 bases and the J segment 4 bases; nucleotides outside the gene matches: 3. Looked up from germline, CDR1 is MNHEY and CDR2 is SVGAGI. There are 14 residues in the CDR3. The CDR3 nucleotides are TGTGCCAGCAGTTACCGGGGAGGGCCAGATACGCAGTATTTT. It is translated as CASSYRGGPDTQYF.

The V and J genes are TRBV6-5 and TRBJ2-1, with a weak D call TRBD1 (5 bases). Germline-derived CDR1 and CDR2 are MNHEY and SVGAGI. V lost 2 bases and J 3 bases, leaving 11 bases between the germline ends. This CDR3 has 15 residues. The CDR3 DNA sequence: TGTGCCAGCAGTTACATTCAGGGTAGCTACAATGAGCAGTTCTTC. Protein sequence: CASSYIQGSYNEQFF.

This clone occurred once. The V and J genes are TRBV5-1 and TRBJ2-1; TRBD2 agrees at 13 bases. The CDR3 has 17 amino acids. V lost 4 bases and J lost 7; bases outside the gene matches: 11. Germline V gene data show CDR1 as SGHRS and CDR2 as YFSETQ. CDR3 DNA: TGCGCCAGCAGCCCGATCGGACTAGCGGGAGTTTTGAATGAGCAGTTCTTC. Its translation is CASSPIGLAGVLNEQFF.